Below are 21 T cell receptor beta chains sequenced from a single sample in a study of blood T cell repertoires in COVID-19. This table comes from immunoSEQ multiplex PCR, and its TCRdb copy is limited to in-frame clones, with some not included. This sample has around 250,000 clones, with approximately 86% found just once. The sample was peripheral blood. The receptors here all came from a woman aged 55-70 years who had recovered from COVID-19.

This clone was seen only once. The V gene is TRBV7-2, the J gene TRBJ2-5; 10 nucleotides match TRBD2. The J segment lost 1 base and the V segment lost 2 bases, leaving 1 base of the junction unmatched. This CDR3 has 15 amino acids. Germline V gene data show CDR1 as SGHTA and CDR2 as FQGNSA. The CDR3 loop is CASSLKRGGQETQYF. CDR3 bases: TGTGCCAGCAGCTTAAAGCGGGGGGGCCAAGAGACCCAGTACTTC.

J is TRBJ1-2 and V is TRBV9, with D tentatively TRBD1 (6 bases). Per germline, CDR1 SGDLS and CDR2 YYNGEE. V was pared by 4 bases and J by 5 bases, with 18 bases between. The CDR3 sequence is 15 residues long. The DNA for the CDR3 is TGTGCCAGCAGCAGTCCTCCCGGACAGAGTTATGGCTACACCTTC. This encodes CASSSPPGQSYGYTF.

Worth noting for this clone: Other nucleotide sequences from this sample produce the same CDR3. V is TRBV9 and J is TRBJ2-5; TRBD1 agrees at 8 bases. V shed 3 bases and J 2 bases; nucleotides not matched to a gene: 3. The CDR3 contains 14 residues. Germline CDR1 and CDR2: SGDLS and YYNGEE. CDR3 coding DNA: TGTGCCAGCAGCGCAACAGGGGGGCAAGAGACCCAGTACTTC. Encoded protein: CASSATGGQETQYF.

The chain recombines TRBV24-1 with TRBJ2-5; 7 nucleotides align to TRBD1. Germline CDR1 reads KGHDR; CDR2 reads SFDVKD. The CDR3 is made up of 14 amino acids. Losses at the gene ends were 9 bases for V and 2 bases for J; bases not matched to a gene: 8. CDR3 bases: TGTGCCACCGGTAGGGACAGAATACAAGAGACCCAGTACTTC. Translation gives CATGRDRIQETQYF.

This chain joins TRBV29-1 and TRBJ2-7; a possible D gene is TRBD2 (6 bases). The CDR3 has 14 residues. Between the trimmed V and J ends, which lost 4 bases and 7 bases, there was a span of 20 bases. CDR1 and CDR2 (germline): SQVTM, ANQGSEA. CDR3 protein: CSVVSGDAAREQYF. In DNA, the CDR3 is TGCAGCGTTGTCTCGGGGGATGCGGCGAGAGAGCAGTACTTC.

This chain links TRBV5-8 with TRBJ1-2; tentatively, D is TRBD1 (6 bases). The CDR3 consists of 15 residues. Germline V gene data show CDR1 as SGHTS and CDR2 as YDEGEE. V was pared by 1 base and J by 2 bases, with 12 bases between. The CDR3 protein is CASSLIRGWNYGYTF. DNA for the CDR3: TGTGCCAGCAGCTTGATAAGGGGGTGGAACTATGGCTACACCTTC. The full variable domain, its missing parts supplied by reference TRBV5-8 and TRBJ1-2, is EAGVTQSPTHLIKTRGQQATLRCSPISGHTSVYWYQQALGLGLQFLLWYDEGEERNRGNFPPRFSGRQFPNYSSELNVNALELEDSALYLCASSLIRGWNYGYTFGSGTRLTVV.

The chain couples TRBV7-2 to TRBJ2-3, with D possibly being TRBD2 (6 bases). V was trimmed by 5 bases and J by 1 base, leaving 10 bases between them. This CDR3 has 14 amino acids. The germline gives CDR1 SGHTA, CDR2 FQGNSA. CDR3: CASSRDSRTDTQYF. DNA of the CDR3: TGTGCCAGCAGCCGGGACTCCCGCACAGATACGCAGTATTTT.

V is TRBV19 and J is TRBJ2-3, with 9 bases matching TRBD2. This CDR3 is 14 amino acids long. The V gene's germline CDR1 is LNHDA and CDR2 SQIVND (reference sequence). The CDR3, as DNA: TGTGCAACCGCGGGGGGGGCCGGCGGAGATACGCAGTATTTT. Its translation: CATAGGAGGDTQYF.

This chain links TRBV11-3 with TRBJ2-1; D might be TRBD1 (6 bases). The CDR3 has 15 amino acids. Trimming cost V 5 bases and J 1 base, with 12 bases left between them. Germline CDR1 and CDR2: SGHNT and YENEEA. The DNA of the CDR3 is TGTGCCAGCAGCCCGGACAGCGGTTCCTACAATGAGCAGTTCTTC. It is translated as CASSPDSGSYNEQFF. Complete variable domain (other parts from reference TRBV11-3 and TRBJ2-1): EAGVVQSPRYKIIEKKQPVAFWCNPISGHNTLYWYLQNLGQGPELLIRYENEEAVDDSQLPKDRFSAERLKGVDSTLKIQPAELGDSAVYLCASSPDSGSYNEQFFGPGTRLTVL.

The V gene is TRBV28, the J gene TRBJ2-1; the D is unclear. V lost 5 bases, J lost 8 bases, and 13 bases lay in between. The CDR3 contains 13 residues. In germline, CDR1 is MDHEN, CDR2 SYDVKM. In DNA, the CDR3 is TGTGCCAGCAGTGTAAATCAGGTATATGAGCAGTTCTTC. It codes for CASSVNQVYEQFF.

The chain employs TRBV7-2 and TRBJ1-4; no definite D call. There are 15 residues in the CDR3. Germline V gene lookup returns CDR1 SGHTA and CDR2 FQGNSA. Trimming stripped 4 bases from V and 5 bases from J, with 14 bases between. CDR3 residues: CASSSSWQRNEKLFF. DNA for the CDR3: TGTGCCAGCAGCTCGAGTTGGCAGAGGAATGAAAAACTGTTTTTT.

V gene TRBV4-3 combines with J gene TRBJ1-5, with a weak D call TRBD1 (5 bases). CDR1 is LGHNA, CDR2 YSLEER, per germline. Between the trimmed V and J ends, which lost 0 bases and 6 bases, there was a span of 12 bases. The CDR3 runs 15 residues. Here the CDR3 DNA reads TGCGCCAGCAGCCAAGACTGGGGGGAGCCTCAGCCCCAGCATTTT. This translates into CASSQDWGEPQPQHF.

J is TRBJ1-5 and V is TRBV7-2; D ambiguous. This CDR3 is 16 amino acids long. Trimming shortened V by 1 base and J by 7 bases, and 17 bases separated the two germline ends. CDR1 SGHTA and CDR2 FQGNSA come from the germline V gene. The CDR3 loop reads CASSLGPDARRQPQHF. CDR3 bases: TGTGCCAGCAGCTTAGGACCGGACGCGAGGAGGCAGCCCCAGCATTTT.

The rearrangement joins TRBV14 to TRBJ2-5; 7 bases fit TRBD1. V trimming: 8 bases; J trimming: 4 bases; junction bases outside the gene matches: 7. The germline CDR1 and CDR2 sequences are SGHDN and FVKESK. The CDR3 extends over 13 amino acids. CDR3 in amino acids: CASRGQQVETQYF. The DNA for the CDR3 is TGTGCCAGCCGGGGACAGCAAGTAGAGACCCAGTACTTC.

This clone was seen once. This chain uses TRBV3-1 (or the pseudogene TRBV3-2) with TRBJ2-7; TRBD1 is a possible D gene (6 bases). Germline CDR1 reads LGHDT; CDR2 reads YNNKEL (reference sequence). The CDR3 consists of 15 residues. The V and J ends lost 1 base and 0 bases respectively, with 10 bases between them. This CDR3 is CASSQASRGSYEQYF. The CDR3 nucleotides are TGTGCCAGCAGCCAAGCCTCCAGGGGCTCCTACGAGCAGTACTTC.

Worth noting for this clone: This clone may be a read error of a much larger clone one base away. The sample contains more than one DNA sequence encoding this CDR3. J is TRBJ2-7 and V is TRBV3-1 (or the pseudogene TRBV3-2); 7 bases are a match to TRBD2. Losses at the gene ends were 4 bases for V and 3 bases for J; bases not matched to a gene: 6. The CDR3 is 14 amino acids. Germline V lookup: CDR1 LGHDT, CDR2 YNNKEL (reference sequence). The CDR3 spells CASSLLSGDYEQYF. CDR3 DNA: TGTGCCAGCAGCCTATTAAGCGGGGACTACGAGCAGTACTTC.

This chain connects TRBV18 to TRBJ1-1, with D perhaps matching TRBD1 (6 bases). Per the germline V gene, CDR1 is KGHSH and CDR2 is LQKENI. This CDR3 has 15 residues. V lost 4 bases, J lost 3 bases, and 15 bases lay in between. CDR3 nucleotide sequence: TGTGCCAGCTCACAGACAGGCCGGGGGGACACTGAAGCTTTCTTT. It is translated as CASSQTGRGDTEAFF. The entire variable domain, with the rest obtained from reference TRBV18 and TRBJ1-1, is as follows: NAGVMQNPRHLVRRRGQEARLRCSPMKGHSHVYWYRQLPEEGLKFMVYLQKENIIDESGMPKERFSAEFPKEGPSILRIQQVVRGDSAAYFCASSQTGRGDTEAFFGQGTRLTVV.

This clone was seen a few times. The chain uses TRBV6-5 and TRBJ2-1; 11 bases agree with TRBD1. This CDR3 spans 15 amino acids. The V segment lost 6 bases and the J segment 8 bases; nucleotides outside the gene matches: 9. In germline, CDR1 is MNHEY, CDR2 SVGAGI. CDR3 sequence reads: CASRGWDRGIDEQFF. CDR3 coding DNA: TGTGCCAGCAGGGGTTGGGACAGGGGGATTGATGAGCAGTTCTTC.

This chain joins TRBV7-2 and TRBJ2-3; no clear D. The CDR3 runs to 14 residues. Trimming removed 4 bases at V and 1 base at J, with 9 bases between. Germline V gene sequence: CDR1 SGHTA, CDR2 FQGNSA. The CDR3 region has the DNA TGTGCCAGCAGCTCAAGTCCGGGCACAGATACGCAGTATTTT. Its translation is CASSSSPGTDTQYF.

The CDR3 loop reads CASSQGLAGGETQYF. The CDR3 DNA sequence: TGTGCCAGCAGCCAGGGACTAGCGGGCGGGGAGACCCAGTACTTC. V and J are TRBV3-1 (or the pseudogene TRBV3-2) and TRBJ2-5; 12 nucleotides line up with TRBD2. V shed 3 bases, J shed 5 bases, and the junction held 4 bases outside the gene matches. The germline gives CDR1 LGHDT, CDR2 YNNKEL (reference sequence). This CDR3 spans 15 amino acids.

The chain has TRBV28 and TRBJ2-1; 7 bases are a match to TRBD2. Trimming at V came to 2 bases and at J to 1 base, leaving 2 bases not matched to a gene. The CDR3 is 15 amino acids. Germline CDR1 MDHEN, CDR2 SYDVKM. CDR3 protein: CASSLPGGSYNEQFF. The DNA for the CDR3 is TGTGCCAGCAGTTTACCCGGGGGGTCCTACAATGAGCAGTTCTTC.